Listed here are 24 T cell receptor beta chains from one sample, sequenced in a study of T-cell reconstitution after alpha-beta-depleted transplantation in children. TCRbeta library preparation incorporated unique molecular identifiers. MiXCR, applied by TCRdb to the PCR reads, yields one record per CDR3 protein. The sample lists about a million distinct CDR3 sequences, about 30% occurring once. The sequenced sample was PBMCs, mostly from graft donor cells, obtained 360 days after TCRalphabeta/CD19-depleted stem cell transplant. These receptors all stem from a boy under three years old who had a stem cell transplant for SCID, so the T cells may come from the graft donor.

Only a few counts were recorded for this clonotype. V gene TRBV5-5 combines with J gene TRBJ2-5, with D perhaps TRBD2 (6 bases). Per the germline V gene, CDR1 is SGHKS and CDR2 is YYEKEE (reference sequence). V shed 4 bases and J shed 5 bases, with 18 bases lying between them. CDR3 length equals 15 residues. CDR3: CASSLDYGIGETQYF. CDR3 nucleotides: TGTGCCAGCAGCCTGGACTATGGTATAGGGGAGACCCAGTACTTC.

The chain carries TRBV3-1 and TRBJ2-1; D is ambiguous. The V and J ends lost 1 base and 8 bases respectively, with 6 bases between them. Germline lookup yields CDR1 LGHDT and CDR2 YNNKEL (reference sequence). The CDR3 spans 12 residues. The CDR3 coding sequence is TGTGCCAGCAGCCAAGTGTTGGATGAGCAGTTCTTC. This sequence encodes CASSQVLDEQFF.

This rearrangement joins TRBV15 to TRBJ2-3; D unresolved. Germline CDR1 is LNHNV and CDR2 is YYDKDF (reference sequence). Trimming shortened V by 6 bases and J by 2 bases, and 6 bases separated the two germline ends. The CDR3 is 12 amino acids. The CDR3 is CATRGNTDTQYF. CDR3 DNA sequence: TGTGCCACCAGGGGGAACACAGATACGCAGTATTTT.

This clonotype has a handful of counts. V usage is TRBV2 and J usage is TRBJ2-5, with 9 bases aligning to TRBD2. Germline CDR1 and CDR2: SNHLY and FYNNEI. CDR3 length: 15 amino acids. The V segment lost 7 bases and the J segment 4 bases; nucleotides outside the gene matches: 10. As DNA, the CDR3 is TGTGCCAGCACCAAAACGGGACTAGCTGGAGAGACCCAGTACTTC. This codes for CASTKTGLAGETQYF.

The CDR3 DNA follows: TGTGCCAGCAGCTTAGGGTGGCTAGCGGGGAACTACGAGCAGTACTTC. Protein sequence: CASSLGWLAGNYEQYF. This chain links TRBV7-2 with TRBJ2-7; 9 bases line up with TRBD2. The CDR3 totals 16 residues. V trimming: 1 base; J trimming: 3 bases; junction bases outside the gene matches: 7. CDR1 is SGHTA, CDR2 FQGNSA, per germline.

This chain uses TRBV10-1 with TRBJ2-2; D ambiguous. Looked up from germline, CDR1 is WNHNN and CDR2 is SYGVQD (reference sequence). This CDR3 comprises 15 residues. Trimming removed 3 bases from V and 0 bases from J, with 8 bases in between. The CDR3 bases are TGCGCCAGCAGTGACTTCGAAGCGAACACCGGGGAGCTGTTTTTT. Its translation: CASSDFEANTGELFF.

The chain links TRBV10-3 to TRBJ2-2; a weak D match, TRBD2 (6 bases). This CDR3 region has 15 residues. Germline V gene lookup returns CDR1 ENHRY and CDR2 SYGVKD. Trimming removed 2 bases from V and 0 bases from J, with 7 bases in between. The CDR3 loop reads CAISEGGANTGELFF. For the CDR3, the DNA is TGTGCCATCAGTGAGGGCGGGGCGAACACCGGGGAGCTGTTTTTT.

This clonotype was counted many times. The chain employs TRBV6-1 and TRBJ2-7; TRBD2 matches at 9 bases. Germline V gene lookup returns CDR1 MNHNS and CDR2 SASEGT. V lost 5 bases, J lost 6 bases, and 11 bases stayed unmatched. CDR3 length: 15 amino acids. The CDR3 DNA reads as TGTGCCAGCAGTAAGGGAGCGGGGGGAGTCCGCGAGCAGTACTTC. Encoded protein: CASSKGAGGVREQYF.

The chain recombines TRBV20-1 with TRBJ2-5; TRBD1 matches 10 bases. The germline CDR1 and CDR2 sequences are DFQATT and SNEGSKA (reference sequence). CDR3 length equals 15 residues. V dropped 1 base and J dropped 5; count of bases not matched to a gene: 7. The CDR3 nucleotides are TGCAGTGCTAGAGTACGTGGGACAGGGGATGAGACCCAGTACTTC. Translating it yields CSARVRGTGDETQYF.

This rearrangement joins TRBV2 to TRBJ2-7; TRBD2 aligns across 11 bases. The CDR3 runs 15 residues. The ends lost 7 bases at V and 2 bases at J; junction bases unmatched: 7. Germline V gene lookup returns CDR1 SNHLY and CDR2 FYNNEI. CDR3 sequence (DNA): TGTGCCAGCACCGCACTAGCGGGGGTTACCTACGAGCAGTACTTC. It specifies CASTALAGVTYEQYF. Filled out from reference TRBV2 and TRBJ2-7, the complete variable domain reads EPEVTQTPSHQVTQMGQEVILRCVPISNHLYFYWYRQILGQKVEFLVSFYNNEISEKSEIFDDQFSVERPDGSNFTLKIRSTKLEDSAMYFCASTALAGVTYEQYFGPGTRLTVT.

V usage is TRBV5-1 and J usage is TRBJ2-7, with a possible D match to TRBD2 (6 bases). The CDR3 runs to 15 residues. CDR1 and CDR2 from the germline V gene are SGHRS and YFSETQ. The ends were cut back, 4 bases at V and 3 bases at J, with 17 bases in the middle. The DNA for the CDR3 is TGCGCCAGCAGCGCGGGACGGAATACAAACTACGAGCAGTACTTC. Its translation: CASSAGRNTNYEQYF. Using reference TRBV5-1 and TRBJ2-7 for the parts outside the CDR3, the full variable domain is KAGVTQTPRYLIKTRGQQVTLSCSPISGHRSVSWYQQTPGQGLQFLFEYFSETQRNKGNFPGRFSGRQFSNSRSEMNVSTLELGDSALYLCASSAGRNTNYEQYFGPGTRLTVT.

The rearrangement joins TRBV29-1 to TRBJ1-2; 7 positions agree with TRBD1. Germline assignment: CDR1 SQVTM and CDR2 ANQGSEA. This CDR3 comprises 13 residues. Trimming took 5 bases from V and 2 from J; bases not matched to a gene: 5. The CDR3 DNA is TGCAGCGTTATTCTGACAGGGAACTATGGCTACACCTTC. This gives the protein CSVILTGNYGYTF. Using reference TRBV29-1 and TRBJ1-2 for the parts outside the CDR3, the full variable domain is SAVISQKPSRDICQRGTSLTIQCQVDSQVTMMFWYRQQPGQSLTLIATANQGSEATYESGFVIDKFPISRPNLTFSTLTVSNMSPEDSSIYLCSVILTGNYGYTFGSGTRLTVV.

A few counts support this clonotype. This chain connects TRBV25-1 to TRBJ1-4, with TRBD1 identical over 7 bases. Germline CDR1 is MGHDK and CDR2 is SYGVNS. This CDR3 is 12 amino acids long. J gave up 4 bases and V 7 bases, and 0 bases lay outside the gene matches. CDR3 sequence (DNA): TGTGCCAGCACAGGGGGTAATGAAAAACTGTTTTTT. It encodes CASTGGNEKLFF. The variable domain in full, with the rest retrieved from reference TRBV25-1 and TRBJ1-4, is EADIYQTPRYLVIGTGKKITLECSQTMGHDKMYWYQQDPGMELHLIHYSYGVNSTEKGDLSSESTVSRIRTEHFPLTLESARPSHTSQYLCASTGGNEKLFFGSGTQLSVL.

In its sample, this clonotype was seen a few times. The chain uses TRBV7-9 and TRBJ2-3; 9 bases agree with TRBD2. Germline CDR1 is SEHNR and CDR2 is FQNEAQ (reference sequence). This CDR3 is 16 amino acids long. With V trimmed by 1 base and J by 1 base, 3 bases remained unmatched. The DNA of the CDR3 is TGTGCCAGCAGCTTAGGGGCTAGCGGGGGCACAGATACGCAGTATTTT. Protein sequence: CASSLGASGGTDTQYF. Combining the CDR3 with reference TRBV7-9 and TRBJ2-3 gives the whole variable domain DTGVSQNPRHKITKRGQNVTFRCDPISEHNRLYWYRQTLGQGPEFLTYFQNEAQLEKSRLLSDRFSAERPKGSFSTLEIQRTEQGDSAMYLCASSLGASGGTDTQYFGPGTRLTVL.

The rearrangement uses TRBV11-2 and TRBJ2-1; 9 bases fit TRBD2. Germline lookup yields CDR1 SGHAT and CDR2 FQNNGV. The V gene end was trimmed by 5 bases and the J gene end by 1 base; junction bases not matched to a gene: 15. This CDR3 contains 19 residues. The CDR3 nucleotides read TGTGCCAGCAGCCCAAGCTTAAAGGGTAGCGGGGGATCCTACAATGAGCAGTTCTTC. Translation gives CASSPSLKGSGGSYNEQFF.

This chain connects TRBV21-1 to TRBJ1-6; TRBD1 is taken as the D call from the table, unchecked against the DNA. TRBV21-1 counts as a pseudogene. The CDR3 has 16 amino acids. The CDR3 reads CASSKRRGEHDSPLHF. In nucleotides, the CDR3 is TGTGCCAGCAGCAAAAGGAGAGGGGAACATGATTCACCCCTCCACTTT.

This clonotype was observed once. The junction does not match germline at one end; this may be a read error. The J gene is TRBJ2-4, the V gene TRBV28; 10 bases fit TRBD2. The CDR3 totals 16 residues. Looked up from germline, CDR1 is MDHEN and CDR2 is SYDVKM. CDR3 sequence reads: CASSLPSGGLKTIQYF. DNA for the CDR3: TGTGCCAGCAGTTTACCTAGCGGGGGTCTGAAAACCATTCAGTACTTC. The full variable domain, completed using reference TRBV28 and TRBJ2-4, is DVKVTQSSRYLVKRTGEKVFLECVQDMDHENMFWYRQDPGLGLRLIYFSYDVKMKEKGDIPEGYSVSREKKERFSLILESASTNQTSMYLCASSLPSGGLKTIQYFGAGTRLSVL.

This clonotype was counted ten times or more. This chain links TRBV29-1 with TRBJ2-7, with D perhaps matching TRBD2 (5 bases). Trimming shortened V by 1 base and J by 3 bases, and 10 bases separated the two germline ends. Germline loops: CDR1 SQVTM, CDR2 ANQGSEA. The CDR3 runs to 13 residues. The DNA of the CDR3 is TGCAGCGTTGAAGGGGAGCTAGGCTACGAGCAGTACTTC. Protein sequence: CSVEGELGYEQYF.

The rearrangement uses TRBV4-1 and TRBJ2-7, with D uncertain. With 1 base removed from V and 2 bases from J, the gap between germline ends came to 6 bases. The CDR3 extends over 13 amino acids. CDR1 is MGHRA and CDR2 is YSYEKL in the germline V gene. The CDR3 DNA reads as TGCGCCAGCAGCCAAGGAGATCCCTACGAGCAGTACTTC. Residues: CASSQGDPYEQYF.

The chain recombines TRBV6-1 with TRBJ2-3; D may be TRBD1 or TRBD2 (5 bases each). The CDR3 is made up of 16 amino acids. Germline assignment: CDR1 MNHNS and CDR2 SASEGT. V shed 7 bases and J shed 3 bases, with 20 bases lying between them. The CDR3 spells CASIQSAGRGTDTQYF. CDR3 bases: TGTGCCAGCATACAGTCCGCAGGGAGAGGAACAGATACGCAGTATTTT.

This clonotype was seen a handful of times. The chain recombines TRBV18 with TRBJ2-5, with 7 bases that match TRBD1. The CDR3 length is 14 residues. V gave up 0 bases and J gave up 3 bases; unmatched junction bases: 1. Germline CDR1 reads KGHSH; CDR2 reads LQKENI. This chain's CDR3 is CASSPPGTEETQYF. The CDR3 nucleotides are TGTGCCAGCTCACCACCCGGGACAGAAGAGACCCAGTACTTC.

In its sample, this clonotype was seen once. This chain connects TRBV24-1 to TRBJ1-3; 10 positions match TRBD1. The V segment lost 2 bases and the J segment 6 bases; nucleotides outside the gene matches: 9. This CDR3 has 17 residues. The germline CDR1 and CDR2 sequences are KGHDR and SFDVKD. Here the CDR3 DNA reads TGTGCCACCAGTGATTCACTTCCGGGACAGGGGACAAACACCATATATTTT. Protein sequence: CATSDSLPGQGTNTIYF.

This clonotype was seen more than once but under ten times. CDR3 sequence: CASRQTSGADTQYF. DNA of the CDR3: TGTGCCAGCAGACAGACTAGCGGGGCAGATACGCAGTATTTT. This chain links TRBV6-2 or TRBV6-3 with TRBJ2-3, with 11 bases fitting TRBD2. The trim removed 6 bases at V and 4 bases at J, leaving 3 bases unmatched. The CDR3 is 14 residues long. CDR1 and CDR2 (germline): MNHEY, SVGEGT.

V is TRBV4-2 and J is TRBJ2-3; D may be TRBD1 (6 bases). The CDR3 runs to 14 residues. CDR1 LGHNA and CDR2 YNFKEQ come from the germline V gene. The V and J ends lost 6 bases and 2 bases respectively, with 12 bases between them. The CDR3 loop is CASSRQEVTDTQYF. As DNA, the CDR3 is TGTGCCAGCAGTCGACAGGAAGTCACAGATACGCAGTATTTT.